This note documents a single T cell receptor beta chain sequence. While infection was still active, Seattle patients were enrolled and then followed longitudinally. This specimen belongs to a study of blood T cell repertoires in COVID-19. About the study: Samples of COVID-19 (acute and convalescent) were obtained from the United States, Italy and Spain.

Original processing notes: Nucleated cell number was recorded as an estimate derived from reference gene primer amplification. Produced via immunoSEQ multiplex PCR; TCRdb's table is partial and in-frame only. That table supplies the V and J calls and clone size; D and trimming were determined from the DNA. The sample carries about 210,000 clones, roughly 84% recorded once. Germline V lookup: CDR1 SGHNT, CDR2 YYREEE (reference sequence). CDR3 length: 17 amino acids. V dropped 4 bases and J dropped 0 bases, with 17 bases sitting between them. The chain combines TRBV5-4 with TRBJ1-5; D is possibly TRBD1 (6 bases). This receptor was identified in a woman of 80 years or more with COVID-19, enrolled during active disease. Material for sequencing was peripheral blood. CDR3 amino acids: CASSPSPRTDSNQPQHF. The DNA for the CDR3 is TGTGCCAGCAGCCCCAGCCCCAGGACAGATAGCAATCAGCCCCAGCATTTT.